This TCR beta chain was retrieved from a study of blood T cell repertoires in COVID-19. Assay used: immunoSEQ multiplex PCR; TCRdb lists only in-frame clones, some missing. The table lists 300,000 to 400,000 clones, roughly 90% of them singletons. Germline CDR1 and CDR2: MNHEY and SVGEGT. The CDR3 has 17 amino acids. After removal of 0 bases from V and 4 bases from J, the junction contained 7 bases not matched to a gene. Sequencing used PBMCs or T cells enriched from blood (not recorded which). V and J are TRBV6-2 or TRBV6-3 and TRBJ2-2; 8 nucleotides line up with TRBD1. The receptor's source is a woman in her thirties who had recovered from COVID-19. CDR3 bases: TGTGCCAGCAGTTACTCTAGGGACAGGAGAGGCACCGGGGAGCTGTTTTTT. Translated, it gives CASSYSRDRRGTGELFF.